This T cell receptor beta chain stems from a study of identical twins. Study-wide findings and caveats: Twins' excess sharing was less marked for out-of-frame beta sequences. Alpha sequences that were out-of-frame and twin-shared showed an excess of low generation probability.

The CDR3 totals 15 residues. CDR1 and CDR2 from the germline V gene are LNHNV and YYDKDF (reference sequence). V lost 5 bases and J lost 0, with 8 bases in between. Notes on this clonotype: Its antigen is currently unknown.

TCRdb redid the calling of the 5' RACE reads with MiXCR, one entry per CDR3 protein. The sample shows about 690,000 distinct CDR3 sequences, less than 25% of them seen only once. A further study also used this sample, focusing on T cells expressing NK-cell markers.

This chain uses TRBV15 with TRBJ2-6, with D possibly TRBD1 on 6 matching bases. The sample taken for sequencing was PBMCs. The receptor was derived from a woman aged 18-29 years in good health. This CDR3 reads CATSAQGSGANVLTF. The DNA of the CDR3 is TGTGCCACCAGCGCACAGGGCTCTGGGGCCAACGTCCTGACTTTC. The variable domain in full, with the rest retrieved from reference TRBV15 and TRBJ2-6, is DAMVIQNPRYQVTQFGKPVTLSCSQTLNHNVMYWYQQKSSQAPKLLFHYYDKDFNNEADTPDNFQSRRPNTSFCFLDIRSPGLGDTAMYLCATSAQGSGANVLTFGAGSRLTVL.